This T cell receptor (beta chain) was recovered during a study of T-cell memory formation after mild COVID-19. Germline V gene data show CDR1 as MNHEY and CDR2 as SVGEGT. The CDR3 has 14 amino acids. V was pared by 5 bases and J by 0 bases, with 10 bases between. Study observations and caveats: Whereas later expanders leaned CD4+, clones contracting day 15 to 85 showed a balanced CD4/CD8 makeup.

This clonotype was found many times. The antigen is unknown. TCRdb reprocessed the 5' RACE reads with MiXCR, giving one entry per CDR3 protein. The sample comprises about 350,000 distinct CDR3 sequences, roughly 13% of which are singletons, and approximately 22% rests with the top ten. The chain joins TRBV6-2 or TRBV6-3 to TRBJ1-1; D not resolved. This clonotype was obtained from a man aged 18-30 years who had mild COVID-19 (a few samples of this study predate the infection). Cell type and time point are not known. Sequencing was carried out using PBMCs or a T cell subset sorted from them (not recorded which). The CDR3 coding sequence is TGTGCCAGCAGTCTGGGAGGGATGAACACTGAAGCTTTCTTT. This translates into CASSLGGMNTEAFF.